This record covers a single TCR beta chain. What this receptor recognizes is not known. No base quality values were provided; no much bigger clone lies one nucleotide off. This specimen belongs to a study of long-term antiretroviral therapy in people with HIV (dated by TCRdb to between 2020 and 2023). Concerning the study at large: The earliest samples were collected approximately a decade before the 2015 WHO recommendation for immediate ART, a period when ART was typically delayed until CD4 counts fell. A total of roughly 180 cryopreserved PBMC samples were contributed to the cohort by 30 adults with confirmed HIV infection, with samples collected serially over a mean of roughly six years (range 1-12). No cross-contamination during QIAcube processing was shown when test extractions of a monoclonal T-cell line were performed alongside about 33 polyclonal samples. Of the 30 or so participants with HIV, more than 10 were female. A retrospective serial study tested whether ART initiation and durable HIV suppression were associated with changes in peripheral blood TRB repertoire composition and diversity.

The immunoSEQ hsTCRB v3.0 assay was used at survey level resolution to sequence the TRB variable region. A depth of about 40,000-50,000 T-cell genomes per sample was targeted for TRB sequencing. An Illumina MiSeq with a v3 150-cycle kit was used to sequence the pooled TRB libraries. The authors' analysis ran thus. Analysis of repertoires was carried out in R inside a reproducible Nextflow workflow spanning QC, data transformation and analysis. Custom analyses were implemented in LymphoSeq2, an R package for AIRR-Seq data exploration. After excluding a few samples that yielded fewer than 5000 total TRB sequences, 150 to 200 HIV repertoires remained for analysis. Of the 188 retained HIV repertoires, under 65 were collected before and around 130 after ART initiation. Each repertoire was downsampled to 5000 TRB nucleotide sequences, and summary statistics were averaged across 100 downsampling iterations. The analysis kept only TRB sequences whose CDR3 regions were at least seven amino acids long. Diversity was assessed using a clonality score derived from Shannon entropy and using the Gini coefficient. In the repertoire networks, any two of the top 5000 CDR3 amino acid sequences were linked whenever the two sequences differed by an edit distance of one. For TRB CDR3 amino acid sequences, antigen specificity groups and MHC restriction were predicted with GLIPH2. To flag known CMV, EBV, HIV or tissue antigen associations, CDR3 amino acid sequences were matched against VDJdb and McPAS-TCR. Pre-ART, post-ART and control groups were compared with Wilcoxon signed-rank tests and Holm-Bonferroni correction. TCRdb retrieved this table from immuneACCESS and kept in-frame rearrangements only. Not all clones are present; in checked studies, unresolved V genes account for under half, and no reason is known for the remainder. V and J calls and clone size are given by that table; D and trimming were obtained from the DNA. Recorded for this sample are fewer than 25,000 clones; 81% of them occurred a single time. Clones ranked in the top ten supply approximately 15% of the sample.

To be included, a participant needed at least one PBMC sample from before ART initiation plus at least two post-ART samples. All participants with HIV were treated in the United States of America. Before DNA extraction, cryopreserved samples of about 0.9-11 million PBMC were thawed and then washed. At the time of the earliest PBMC sample, participants with HIV were aged between about 23 and 55 years. PBMC samples were contributed by each participant from 1-4 timepoints before ART initiation and 2-8 timepoints after ART initiation, with a median of 7 samples. Serial HIV viral load, CD4+ T-cell count, ART history and demographic data were obtained for every participant. Using a Qiagen kit on a QIAcube, genomic DNA was extracted from unsorted PBMC, with samples processed in batches of 12. Results the study describes overall, beyond this receptor: Expanded TRB clones identified before ART initiation dominated the repertoire at all time points, although this dominance fluctuated and declined in many PLHIV after ART. Starting ART was linked to a significant rise in TRB diversity, yet even with long-term ART the diversity remained significantly lower than in transplant donor controls. Unsorted PBMC were profiled instead of sorted CD4+ and CD8+ T cells because pre-ART samples had limited cell numbers. Because PBMC availability was limited, only the TCR beta chain was sequenced, with no alpha chain pairing. Samples dated from 2004 to 2017, and the ART regimens used may be less effective than current ones. Narrower CDR3 length ranges were observed in HIV repertoires than in controls, and an antigen-experienced repertoire with only a slight naive shift after ART was suggested by the network structure. Inferences about post-ART repertoire changes were limited because no data were available on ART adherence, viral resistance or therapy changes.

The starting material was unsorted PBMCs, obtained at the start of antiretroviral therapy, before treatment. This clonotype was sampled from a woman between 18 and 30 years old with HIV.

In nucleotide form, the sequence is TGTGCCAGCAGTCGCGGGGACAGCTACTATGGCTACACCTTC. This is translated as CASSRGDSYYGYTF. The sequence joins TRBV5-6 to TRBJ1-2; 7 junctional bases match TRBD1. Trimmed from V: 5 bases; trimmed from J: 3 bases; junction bases lacking a gene match: 7. From its cysteine to its phenylalanine, the CDR3 spans 14 amino acids. CDR3 DNA is the only sequence kept; it has 42 bases, read in frame from the first base. The germline V gene encodes CDR1 SGHDT and CDR2 YYEEEE.